A single sample gave rise to the 27 T cell receptor beta chains below, sequenced in a study of beta chain features in type 1 diabetes. Findings of the study overall: Researchers report that Type 1 diabetes patients had moderately but significantly shorter TCRB CDR3s across all four CD4+ subsets.

Of the isolated RNA, all was reverse transcribed, and so the sequenced material was expressed TCRB transcripts. The protocol was immunoSEQ multiplex PCR, while the TCRdb copy is restricted to in-frame clones and leaves out a portion. The table shows 600,000 or so clones, with over 11% occurring only once. No antigen has been assigned to these receptors. The specimen was naive CD4+ T cells from blood. Every receptor here comes from a man aged 18-30 years with type 1 diabetes.

The chain joins TRBV7-9 to TRBJ1-1; 12 nucleotides agree with TRBD1. Germline V lookup: CDR1 SEHNR, CDR2 FQNEAQ (reference sequence). This CDR3 is 16 amino acids long. J gave up 5 bases and V 1 base, and 5 bases lay outside the gene matches. The CDR3 is CASSLEGQGAWTEAFF. Here the CDR3 DNA reads TGTGCCAGCAGCTTAGAGGGACAGGGGGCATGGACTGAAGCTTTCTTT.

The V and J genes are TRBV18 and TRBJ2-1; perhaps D is TRBD1 or TRBD2 (5 bases each). The CDR3 has 14 amino acids. V lost 0 bases, J lost 4 bases, and 7 bases lay in between. Germline-derived CDR1 and CDR2 are KGHSH and LQKENI. This CDR3 reads CASSPPGEYNEQFF. In nucleotides, the CDR3 is TGTGCCAGCTCACCACCAGGGGAGTACAATGAGCAGTTCTTC.

The rearrangement uses TRBV6-4 and TRBJ2-5, with 9 nucleotides matching TRBD1. Germline V gives CDR1 MRHNA, CDR2 SNTAGT. This CDR3 spans 14 amino acids. V dropped 5 bases and J dropped 1; count of bases not matched to a gene: 2. The CDR3 protein is CASSPTGGQETQYF. The DNA of the CDR3 is TGTGCCAGCAGTCCGACAGGGGGCCAAGAGACCCAGTACTTC.

This rearrangement joins TRBV30 to TRBJ2-7, with a possible D match to TRBD1 (5 bases). The DNA end is more similar to TRBJ2-5, so the J call may be wrong. The CDR3 covers 16 residues. Germline-derived CDR1 and CDR2 are GTSNPN and SVGIG (reference sequence). CDR3 sequence: CAWSDARASPGETQYF. CDR3 DNA: TGTGCCTGGAGTGATGCCAGGGCCAGTCCCGGGGAGACCCAGTACTTC.

The V and J genes are TRBV7-2 and TRBJ2-7; 11 bases line up with TRBD2. This CDR3 has 16 amino acids. V dropped 5 bases and J dropped 5; count of bases not matched to a gene: 11. Germline assignment: CDR1 SGHTA and CDR2 FQGNSA. CDR3 amino acids: CASSLTSGSISHEQYF. CDR3 bases: TGTGCCAGCAGCCTCACTAGCGGGAGTATATCCCACGAGCAGTACTTC. The complete variable domain, with remaining parts taken from reference TRBV7-2 and TRBJ2-7, reads GAGVSQSPSNKVTEKGKDVELRCDPISGHTALYWYRQSLGQGLEFLIYFQGNSAPDKSGLPSDRFSAERTGGSVSTLTIQRTQQEDSAVYLCASSLTSGSISHEQYFGPGTRLTVT.

This rearrangement joins TRBV5-4 to TRBJ2-1; D tentatively reads TRBD1 or TRBD2 (5 bases each). Trimming took 3 bases from V and 2 from J, leaving 15 bases between them. CDR1 and CDR2 from the germline V gene are SGHNT and YYREEE (reference sequence). CDR3 length: 16 residues. The CDR3 here is CASSSGAAGPYNEQFF. For the CDR3, the DNA is TGTGCCAGCAGCTCTGGAGCGGCAGGGCCCTACAATGAGCAGTTCTTC.

This clone showed up just a few times. This chain links TRBV6-6 with TRBJ1-5; possibly TRBD1 for D (6 bases). This CDR3 comprises 13 residues. Germline-derived CDR1 and CDR2 are MNHNY and SVGAGI (reference sequence). Deletions cut 4 bases from V and 7 bases from J, with 11 bases between. CDR3 DNA: TGTGCCAGCAGTTCCAGGGGAGGACAGCCCCAGCATTTT. It encodes CASSSRGGQPQHF.

The chain carries TRBV2 and TRBJ2-5, with D perhaps matching TRBD2 (6 bases). V shed 4 bases and J shed 5 bases, with 14 bases lying between them. The CDR3 totals 14 residues. The V gene's germline CDR1 is SNHLY and CDR2 FYNNEI. CDR3 DNA sequence: TGTGCCAGCAGTGGGCTTCGGGGAGGCGAGACCCAGTACTTC. As protein: CASSGLRGGETQYF.

V usage is TRBV2 and J usage is TRBJ2-3; D is unresolved. This CDR3 region has 11 residues. V lost 6 bases and J lost 4, with 5 bases in between. CDR1 and CDR2 from the germline V gene are SNHLY and FYNNEI. The CDR3 region has the DNA TGTGCCAGCAGGAACGCAGATACGCAGTATTTT. This encodes CASRNADTQYF. The whole variable domain, filled in from reference TRBV2 and TRBJ2-3, reads EPEVTQTPSHQVTQMGQEVILRCVPISNHLYFYWYRQILGQKVEFLVSFYNNEISEKSEIFDDQFSVERPDGSNFTLKIRSTKLEDSAMYFCASRNADTQYFGPGTRLTVL.

This clone was counted a few times. This sequence joins TRBV30 and TRBJ1-2; no clear D gene. Trimming cost V 5 bases and J 8 bases, with 18 bases left between them. Germline lookup yields CDR1 GTSNPN and CDR2 SVGIG (reference sequence). There are 13 residues in the CDR3. The CDR3 here is CAWRSSRAGGYTF. CDR3 nucleotide sequence: TGTGCCTGGCGCTCATCCCGGGCCGGCGGCTACACCTTC.

This clone was seen a few times. CDR3 in amino acids: CASRSARDLGYEQYF. The CDR3 coding sequence is TGTGCCAGCAGATCAGCCCGGGACCTAGGGTACGAGCAGTACTTC. J is TRBJ2-7 and V is TRBV7-9; D is possibly TRBD1 or TRBD2 (5 bases each). Germline V gives CDR1 SEHNR, CDR2 FQNEAQ (reference sequence). V lost 6 bases, J lost 4 bases, and 19 bases lay in between. This CDR3 has 15 residues. The full variable domain, with the rest looked up from reference TRBV7-9 and TRBJ2-7, is DTGVSQNPRHKITKRGQNVTFRCDPISEHNRLYWYRQTLGQGPEFLTYFQNEAQLEKSRLLSDRFSAERPKGSFSTLEIQRTEQGDSAMYLCASRSARDLGYEQYFGPGTRLTVT.

This clone has only a few counts. This chain links TRBV6-5 with TRBJ2-7; D is possibly TRBD1 (6 bases). The length of the CDR3 is 15 residues. Trimming removed 6 bases from V and 4 bases from J, with 19 bases in between. Germline V gene sequence: CDR1 MNHEY, CDR2 SVGAGI. CDR3 DNA sequence: TGTGCCAGCAGCACTGACAGGTTGGATAGGTACGAGCAGTACTTC. Protein: CASSTDRLDRYEQYF.

The genes are TRBV30 and TRBJ2-3; D is ambiguous. CDR1 and CDR2 from the germline V gene are GTSNPN and SVGIG (reference sequence). The CDR3 contains 14 residues. V was cut by 1 base and J by 1 base, with 9 bases left in between. CDR3 region: CAWSEVSGTDTQYF. The DNA for the CDR3 is TGTGCCTGGAGTGAAGTCTCTGGCACAGATACGCAGTATTTT.

This clone has only a few counts. The chain uses TRBV10-3 and TRBJ2-1, with 10 bases identical to TRBD2. Germline-derived CDR1 and CDR2 are ENHRY and SYGVKD. CDR3 length: 16 amino acids. The J segment lost 3 bases and the V segment lost 6 bases, leaving 8 bases of the junction unmatched. CDR3 bases: TGTGCCATCAGCGCCGCTCTAGCGGGAGTCTACAATGAGCAGTTCTTC. It specifies CAISAALAGVYNEQFF.

There are a few counts of this clone. The chain uses TRBV30 and TRBJ2-1; no reliable D call. Between the trimmed V and J ends, which lost 5 bases and 0 bases, there was a span of 8 bases. CDR3 length: 13 residues. Germline lookup yields CDR1 GTSNPN and CDR2 SVGIG (reference sequence). The CDR3 coding sequence is TGTGCCTGGGCCAAAGGCTCCTACAATGAGCAGTTCTTC. Amino acid sequence: CAWAKGSYNEQFF.

In its sample, this clone was seen a few times. The chain joins TRBV19 to TRBJ1-5; D unclear. Looked up from germline, CDR1 is LNHDA and CDR2 is SQIVND (reference sequence). The CDR3 is made up of 15 amino acids. Trimming pared 7 bases from V and 0 bases from J, leaving 13 bases between. The CDR3 nucleotides read TGTGCCAGTAAGTTGGAGGGTTCTAGCAATCAGCCCCAGCATTTT. Translated, it gives CASKLEGSSNQPQHF.

The chain combines TRBV30 with TRBJ2-6, with TRBD1 matching over 10 bases. This CDR3 spans 17 amino acids. CDR1 is GTSNPN and CDR2 is SVGIG in the germline V gene (reference sequence). The ends lost 2 bases at V and 1 base at J; junction bases unmatched: 5. CDR3 sequence (DNA): TGTGCCTGGAGTTGGGGACAGGGGAGTTCTGGGGCCAACGTCCTGACTTTC. This sequence encodes CAWSWGQGSSGANVLTF.

The chain recombines TRBV9 with TRBJ2-1; D unresolved. V dropped 6 bases and J dropped 9 bases, with 16 bases sitting between them. This CDR3 contains 13 residues. Germline V gene data show CDR1 as SGDLS and CDR2 as YYNGEE. CDR3 nucleotides: TGTGCCAGCACGTGGGCGTTAAATGGTGAGCAGTTCTTC. Translated, it gives CASTWALNGEQFF.

The chain links TRBV25-1 to TRBJ2-7, with TRBD2 matching over 7 bases. Germline loops: CDR1 MGHDK, CDR2 SYGVNS. The CDR3 length is 14 residues. Germline trimming cut 8 bases from V and 4 bases from J; bases unmatched to any gene: 11. The CDR3 region is CASRWEGVGYEQYF. CDR3 DNA: TGTGCCAGCCGGTGGGAGGGAGTAGGTTACGAGCAGTACTTC.

This clone was seen only a few times. The chain employs TRBV4-3 and TRBJ1-4; no firm D call. The CDR3 has 13 amino acids. Trimming left V 0 bases short and J 3 bases short, with 2 bases between. Germline assignment: CDR1 LGHNA and CDR2 YSLEER. The CDR3 is CASSQDPNEKLFF. The CDR3 coding sequence is TGCGCCAGCAGCCAAGATCCTAATGAAAAACTGTTTTTT.

This clone was detected a few times. CDR3: CASSLDVTGLTGELFF. The CDR3 DNA sequence: TGCGCCAGCAGCTTGGATGTGACAGGGCTCACCGGGGAGCTGTTTTTT. The chain combines TRBV5-1 with TRBJ2-2, with 7 bases that match TRBD1. The CDR3 has 16 residues. With 0 bases clipped from V and 4 bases from J, the junction kept 6 bases outside the gene matches. Per the germline V gene, CDR1 is SGHRS and CDR2 is YFSETQ.

The chain is built from TRBV14 and TRBJ2-5, with TRBD2 matching over 10 bases. Germline-derived CDR1 and CDR2 are SGHDN and FVKESK. V lost 2 bases, J lost 2 bases, and 5 bases stayed unmatched. The CDR3 loop spans 16 amino acids. This CDR3 is CASSQIRTSGQETQYF. CDR3 DNA sequence: TGTGCCAGCAGCCAAATTCGGACTAGCGGACAAGAGACCCAGTACTTC.

The chain joins TRBV6-5 to TRBJ2-3, with D possibly matching TRBD1 (5 bases). The CDR3 has 15 amino acids. The V and J ends lost 5 bases and 0 bases respectively, with 12 bases between them. Per the germline V gene, CDR1 is MNHEY and CDR2 is SVGAGI. CDR3 DNA sequence: TGTGCCAGCAGTACCAAGACAGCTAGCACAGATACGCAGTATTTT. Protein sequence: CASSTKTASTDTQYF.

The sample holds a few counts of this clone. The gene calls are TRBV27 and TRBJ1-2; D remains unclear. Per germline, CDR1 MNHEY and CDR2 SMNVEV (reference sequence). Trimming left V 4 bases short and J 1 base short, with 7 bases between. The CDR3 contains 13 residues. This chain's CDR3 is CASSSLYNYGYTF. The CDR3 region has the DNA TGTGCCAGCAGTTCGCTGTATAACTATGGCTACACCTTC.

In nucleotides, the CDR3 is TGTGCCAGCAGAGGCACCGGGACAGTGAACACCGGGGAGCTGTTTTTT. The encoded protein is CASRGTGTVNTGELFF. The V gene is TRBV6-4, the J gene TRBJ2-2; 7 bases match TRBD1. The germline V gene has CDR1 MRHNA and CDR2 SNTAGT. This CDR3 comprises 16 residues. V gave up 6 bases and J gave up 1 base; unmatched junction bases: 8.

There are a few counts of this clone. The genes are TRBV6-5 and TRBJ2-7; D is unclear. The V gene lost 0 bases and the J gene lost 2 bases, with 11 bases spanning the gap. The V gene's germline CDR1 is MNHEY and CDR2 SVGAGI. The CDR3 sequence is 15 residues long. This CDR3 reads CASSYSRFTTYEQYF. The CDR3 nucleotides are TGTGCCAGCAGTTACTCGAGGTTCACCACCTACGAGCAGTACTTC.

This clone was seen more than once but under ten times. The V call is TRBV7-2, the J call TRBJ2-3; D is unclear. The V end lost 0 bases, the J end lost 1 base, and 8 bases lay between the germline ends. The CDR3 sequence is 15 residues long. The germline V gene encodes CDR1 SGHTA and CDR2 FQGNSA. The CDR3 region has the DNA TGTGCCAGCAGCTTAGCTACGAGCGGCACAGATACGCAGTATTTT. This encodes CASSLATSGTDTQYF.